Each of the 17 T cell receptor beta chains below was sequenced from the same sample in a study of siplizumab effects on memory and regulatory T cells. Clones were sequenced by immunoSEQ multiplex PCR, and TCRdb holds only the in-frame ones, with some missing. The top ten hold 0.095% of the sample, which has about 66,000 clones, roughly 96% seen once. Sequences were obtained from naive CD8+ T cells sorted from blood. These receptors all come from a human donor in good health.

This sequence joins TRBV7-9 and TRBJ2-7, with D possibly matching TRBD1 (5 bases). The V end was cut by 2 bases, the J end by 2 bases, with 13 bases between. This CDR3 has 15 amino acids. From germline, CDR1 is SEHNR and CDR2 FQNEAQ (reference sequence). The CDR3 region is CASSLFASGPYEQYF. The CDR3 DNA follows: TGTGCCAGCAGCTTATTTGCCTCAGGGCCCTACGAGCAGTACTTC.

V usage is TRBV28 and J usage is TRBJ1-2; weak D call: TRBD1 (6 bases). CDR3 size: 15 residues. Germline V gene sequence: CDR1 MDHEN, CDR2 SYDVKM. The V and J ends lost 5 bases and 2 bases respectively, with 15 bases between them. CDR3 region: CASSPERDTNYGYTF. The CDR3 DNA follows: TGTGCCAGCAGTCCCGAACGGGACACGAACTATGGCTACACCTTC.

The chain uses TRBV5-4 and TRBJ1-1; unclear D gene. This CDR3 has 13 residues. The germline CDR1 and CDR2 sequences are SGHNT and YYREEE (reference sequence). Trimming removed 0 bases at V and 6 bases at J, with 9 bases between. The CDR3 DNA follows: TGTGCCAGCAGCTTGGACGGGAGACCTGAAGCTTTCTTT. Translating it yields CASSLDGRPEAFF.

The rearrangement uses TRBV19 and TRBJ2-3; D is uncertain. CDR3 length: 15 residues. Germline assignment: CDR1 LNHDA and CDR2 SQIVND (reference sequence). Trimming removed 0 bases at V and 4 bases at J, with 11 bases between. The DNA for the CDR3 is TGTGCCAGTAGTATAGAAGGCAGTCGTCCAGATACGCAGTATTTT. Its translation: CASSIEGSRPDTQYF.

The chain recombines TRBV4-1 with TRBJ1-1; TRBD1 is a possible D gene (6 bases). V was clipped by 1 base and J by 7 bases, with 10 bases between them. CDR1 is MGHRA and CDR2 is YSYEKL in the germline V gene. CDR3 size: 13 residues. The CDR3 coding sequence is TGCGCCAGCAGCCAAGGGGGGGCAGGTGAAGCTTTCTTT. Its protein is CASSQGGAGEAFF.

This chain uses TRBV19 with TRBJ1-3; D is undetermined. This CDR3 region has 13 residues. Trimming took 5 bases from V and 4 from J, leaving 9 bases between them. Germline V gives CDR1 LNHDA, CDR2 SQIVND (reference sequence). CDR3 protein: CASSEVAGNTIYF. CDR3 coding DNA: TGTGCCAGTAGTGAGGTCGCGGGAAACACCATATATTTT. The variable domain in full, completed from reference TRBV19 and TRBJ1-3, reads DGGITQSPKYLFRKEGQNVTLSCEQNLNHDAMYWYRQDPGQGLRLIYYSQIVNDFQKGDIAEGYSVSREKKESFPLTVTSAQKNPTAFYLCASSEVAGNTIYFGEGSWLTVV.

The chain is built from TRBV25-1 and TRBJ1-6; D is undetermined. The germline CDR1 and CDR2 sequences are MGHDK and SYGVNS. V was trimmed by 5 bases and J by 8 bases, leaving 7 bases between them. CDR3 length: 12 residues. The CDR3: CASSPGDSPLHF. CDR3 nucleotide sequence: TGTGCCAGCAGTCCCGGGGATTCACCCCTCCACTTT. Variable domain in full (rest from reference TRBV25-1 and TRBJ1-6): EADIYQTPRYLVIGTGKKITLECSQTMGHDKMYWYQQDPGMELHLIHYSYGVNSTEKGDLSSESTVSRIRTEHFPLTLESARPSHTSQYLCASSPGDSPLHFGNGTRLTVT.

The chain combines TRBV27 with TRBJ1-5; D might be TRBD1 (5 bases). Trimming took 6 bases from V and 6 from J, leaving 18 bases between them. Per germline, CDR1 MNHEY and CDR2 SMNVEV (reference sequence). The CDR3 totals 15 residues. The DNA of the CDR3 is TGTGCCAGCAGCTCTATTGGGGGATCGGGTCAGCCCCAGCATTTT. Amino acids: CASSSIGGSGQPQHF.

The chain recombines TRBV5-1 with TRBJ2-7, with no clear D. CDR1 is SGHRS and CDR2 is YFSETQ in the germline V gene. The CDR3 has 12 residues. The V end lost 0 bases, the J end lost 4 bases, and 5 bases lay between the germline ends. DNA of the CDR3: TGCGCCAGCAGCTTGGACGGGTACGAGCAGTACTTC. It is translated as CASSLDGYEQYF.

The chain combines TRBV9 with TRBJ2-3; tentatively, D is TRBD1 (6 bases). The V gene lost 0 bases and the J gene lost 3 bases, with 8 bases spanning the gap. Germline V gene sequence: CDR1 SGDLS, CDR2 YYNGEE. The CDR3 covers 14 residues. Here the CDR3 DNA reads TGTGCCAGCAGCGTAGAGGGGGTAACAGATACGCAGTATTTT. It codes for CASSVEGVTDTQYF. The full variable domain, rest sourced from reference TRBV9 and TRBJ2-3, is DSGVTQTPKHLITATGQRVTLRCSPRSGDLSVYWYQQSLDQGLQFLIQYYNGEERAKGNILERFSAQQFPDLHSELNLSSLELGDSALYFCASSVEGVTDTQYFGPGTRLTVL.

V usage is TRBV5-1 and J usage is TRBJ1-1; D gene unclear. The CDR3 spans 14 residues. The ends were cut back, 2 bases at V and 1 base at J, with 9 bases in the middle. Germline loops: CDR1 SGHRS, CDR2 YFSETQ. DNA of the CDR3: TGCGCCAGCAGCTTAGGAGCCACGAACACTGAAGCTTTCTTT. Translated, it gives CASSLGATNTEAFF.

The chain is built from TRBV4-2 and TRBJ2-7, with a possible D match to TRBD2 (6 bases). CDR1 is LGHNA and CDR2 is YNFKEQ in the germline V gene. The CDR3 runs to 17 residues. The germline V and J ends were trimmed by 1 base and 2 bases, with 18 bases remaining between them. The CDR3 nucleotides read TGTGCCAGCAGCCAAGGGCGTGGGCTAGCGACAACCTACGAGCAGTACTTC. Its translation: CASSQGRGLATTYEQYF.

V gene TRBV9 combines with J gene TRBJ1-3; tentative D call: TRBD1 (5 bases). Germline V gene sequence: CDR1 SGDLS, CDR2 YYNGEE. The CDR3 length is 15 residues. The ends were cut back, 4 bases at V and 2 bases at J, with 13 bases in the middle. CDR3 amino acids: CASSPFGATGNTIYF. For the CDR3, the DNA is TGTGCCAGCAGCCCTTTCGGGGCGACTGGAAACACCATATATTTT.

V usage is TRBV4-1 and J usage is TRBJ2-1; possibly TRBD1 for D (5 bases). V lost 0 bases and J 6 bases, leaving 12 bases between the germline ends. This CDR3 has 15 amino acids. Germline V gives CDR1 MGHRA, CDR2 YSYEKL. CDR3 sequence reads: CASSQEESGFNEQFF. The CDR3 DNA sequence: TGCGCCAGCAGCCAAGAGGAGTCAGGGTTCAATGAGCAGTTCTTC.

The chain recombines TRBV2 with TRBJ1-5, with a weak D call TRBD1 (5 bases). Trimming stripped 3 bases from V and 0 bases from J, with 9 bases between. The CDR3 is 15 amino acids. The germline CDR1 and CDR2 sequences are SNHLY and FYNNEI. The CDR3 reads CASSEGGYSNQPQHF. CDR3 DNA sequence: TGTGCCAGCAGTGAGGGGGGATATAGCAATCAGCCCCAGCATTTT.

This clone occurred a few times. The chain uses TRBV9 and TRBJ1-1; D gene unclear. Germline lookup yields CDR1 SGDLS and CDR2 YYNGEE. Trimming took off 4 bases at V and 8 bases at J, with 21 bases between the two ends. The CDR3 sequence is 15 residues long. The CDR3 spells CASSSSGVVSGEAFF. Written as DNA, the CDR3 is TGTGCCAGCAGCTCCTCGGGCGTAGTCTCTGGAGAAGCTTTCTTT.

The chain uses TRBV7-9 and TRBJ1-2; a weak D match, TRBD1 (6 bases). The CDR3 covers 14 residues. The germline V gene encodes CDR1 SEHNR and CDR2 FQNEAQ (reference sequence). V gave up 7 bases and J gave up 5 bases, with 17 bases separating them. The CDR3 sequence is CASNPEGVRYGYTF. DNA for the CDR3: TGTGCCAGCAACCCGGAGGGGGTGAGGTATGGCTACACCTTC.